This T cell receptor (beta chain) was recorded in a study of blood T cell repertoires in COVID-19. Study as a whole: T cells, B-cell-depleted T cells, or PBMCs provided the cDNA or gDNA that served as material.

Per the authors' pipeline: Nucleated cell number was recorded as an estimate derived from reference gene primer amplification. Produced via immunoSEQ multiplex PCR; TCRdb's table is partial and in-frame only. V, J and clone size are those of that table, while D and trimming were read from the DNA. The sample contains over 200,000 clones, about 85% of which appear only once. The CDR3 covers 15 residues. Trimming left V 0 bases short and J 6 bases short, with 11 bases between. Germline V CDR1 and CDR2: LGHDT, YNNKEL (reference sequence). This chain uses TRBV3-1 (or the pseudogene TRBV3-2) with TRBJ2-2; TRBD1 is a possible D gene (6 bases). The receptor comes from a woman at least 80 years old with acute or convalescent COVID-19. Sample: peripheral blood. The CDR3 nucleotides read TGTGCCAGCAGCCAAGACACAACAGGGTCCGGGGAGCTGTTTTTT. It translates to CASSQDTTGSGELFF.